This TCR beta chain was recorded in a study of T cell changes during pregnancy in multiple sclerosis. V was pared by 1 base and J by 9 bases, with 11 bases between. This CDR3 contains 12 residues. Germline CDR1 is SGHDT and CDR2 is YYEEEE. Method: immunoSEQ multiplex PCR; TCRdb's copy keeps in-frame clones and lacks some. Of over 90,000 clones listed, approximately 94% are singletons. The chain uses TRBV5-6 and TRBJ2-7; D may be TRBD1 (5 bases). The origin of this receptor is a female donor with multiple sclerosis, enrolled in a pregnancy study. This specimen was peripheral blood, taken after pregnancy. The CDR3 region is CASSLSLGVQYF. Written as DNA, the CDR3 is TGTGCCAGCAGCTTGTCGTTAGGGGTGCAGTACTTC. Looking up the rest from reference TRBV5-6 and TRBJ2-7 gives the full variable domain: DAGVTQSPTHLIKTRGQQVTLRCSPKSGHDTVSWYQQALGQGPQFIFQYYEEEERQRGNFPDRFSGHQFPNYSSELNVNALLLGDSALYLCASSLSLGVQYFGPGTRLTVT.